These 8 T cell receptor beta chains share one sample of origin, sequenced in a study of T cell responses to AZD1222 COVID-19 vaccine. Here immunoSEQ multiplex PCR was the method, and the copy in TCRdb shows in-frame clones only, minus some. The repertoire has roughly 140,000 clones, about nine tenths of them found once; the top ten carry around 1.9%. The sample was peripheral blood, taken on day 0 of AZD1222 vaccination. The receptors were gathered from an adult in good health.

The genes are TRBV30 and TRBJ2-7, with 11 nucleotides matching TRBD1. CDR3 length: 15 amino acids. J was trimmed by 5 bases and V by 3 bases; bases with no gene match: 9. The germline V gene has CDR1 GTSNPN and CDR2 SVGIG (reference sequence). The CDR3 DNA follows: TGTGCCTGGAGCCTGACCGGGACAGGGGGGAACGAGCAGTACTTC. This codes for CAWSLTGTGGNEQYF.

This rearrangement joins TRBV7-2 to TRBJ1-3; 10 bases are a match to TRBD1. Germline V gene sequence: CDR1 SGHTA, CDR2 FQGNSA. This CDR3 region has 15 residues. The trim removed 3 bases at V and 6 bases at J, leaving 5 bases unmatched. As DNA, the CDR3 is TGTGCCAGCAGCTTTGACAGGGGGCGCGAAAACACCATATATTTT. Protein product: CASSFDRGRENTIYF.

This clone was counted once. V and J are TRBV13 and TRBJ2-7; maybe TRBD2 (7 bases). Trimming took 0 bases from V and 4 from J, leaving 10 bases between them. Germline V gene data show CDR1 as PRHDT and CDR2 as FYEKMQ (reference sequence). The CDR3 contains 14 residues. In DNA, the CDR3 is TGTGCCAGCAGCTTAGGCGGGGGGACATACGAGCAGTACTTC. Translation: CASSLGGGTYEQYF.

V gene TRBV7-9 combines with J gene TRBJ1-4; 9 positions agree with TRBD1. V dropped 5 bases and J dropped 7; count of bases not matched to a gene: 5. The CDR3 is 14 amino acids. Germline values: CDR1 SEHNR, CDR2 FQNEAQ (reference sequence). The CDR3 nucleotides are TGTGCCAGCAGCACCGGGACAGGGTTTGAAAAACTGTTTTTT. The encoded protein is CASSTGTGFEKLFF.

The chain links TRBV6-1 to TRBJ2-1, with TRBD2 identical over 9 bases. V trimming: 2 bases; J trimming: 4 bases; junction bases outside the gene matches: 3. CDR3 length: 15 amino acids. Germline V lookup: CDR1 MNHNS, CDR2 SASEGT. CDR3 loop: CASSEQAGGYNEQFF. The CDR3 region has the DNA TGTGCCAGCAGTGAACAGGCGGGAGGGTACAATGAGCAGTTCTTC.

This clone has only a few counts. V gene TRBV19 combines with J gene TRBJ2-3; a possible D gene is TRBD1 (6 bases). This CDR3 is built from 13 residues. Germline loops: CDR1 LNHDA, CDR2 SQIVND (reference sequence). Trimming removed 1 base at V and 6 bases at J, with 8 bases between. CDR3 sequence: CASSIVGADTQYF. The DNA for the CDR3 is TGTGCCAGTAGTATAGTGGGGGCGGATACGCAGTATTTT.

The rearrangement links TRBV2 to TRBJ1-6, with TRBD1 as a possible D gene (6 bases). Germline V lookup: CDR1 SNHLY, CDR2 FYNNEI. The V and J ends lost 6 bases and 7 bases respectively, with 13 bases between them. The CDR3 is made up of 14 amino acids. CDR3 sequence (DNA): TGTGCCAGCAGAGCACAGGGATTCAATTCACCCCTCCACTTT. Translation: CASRAQGFNSPLHF.

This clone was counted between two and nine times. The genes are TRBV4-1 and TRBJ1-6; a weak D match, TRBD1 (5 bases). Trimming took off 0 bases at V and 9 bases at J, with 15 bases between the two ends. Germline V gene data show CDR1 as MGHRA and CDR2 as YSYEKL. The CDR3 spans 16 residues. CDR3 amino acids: CASSQDRGGGGSPLHF. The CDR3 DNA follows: TGCGCCAGCAGCCAAGATCGGGGGGGTGGTGGTTCACCCCTCCACTTT.